A selection of T cell receptor beta chains follows, all from one sample in a study of CD8+ T cells in alopecia areata. Measured with immunoSEQ multiplex PCR; TCRdb has only the in-frame clones, and not every one. The table includes about 170,000 clones, about 54% detected once. The sample consisted of CD4+ T cells sorted from blood, taken around week 55, from a patient treated with tofacitinib. Receptors were obtained from a human donor with alopecia areata. CDR3s include the opening cysteine and the closing phenylalanine or tryptophan. A D gene is named only where the DNA matches it firmly. Only part of the rows carry a size: once, few, many, or a class if the clone is expanded.

J gene: TRBJ2-3; D gene: TRBD2; V gene: TRBV7-3; clone size: -; CDR3 DNA: TGTGCCAGCAGCTACGGACTAGCGGGGGGGTCAGATACGCAGTATTTT; CDR3 protein: CASSYGLAGGSDTQYF
J gene: TRBJ1-1; D gene: TRBD1; V gene: TRBV2; clone size: -; CDR3 DNA: TGTGCCAGCAGTGAAGGGACAGGGGTATTCGCTTTCTTT; CDR3 protein: CASSEGTGVFAFF
J gene: TRBJ2-1; D gene: TRBD2; V gene: TRBV2; clone size: -; CDR3 DNA: TGTGCCAGCAGTGAAGCAAAGAAACTTGGACTAGCGGAGACCTACAATGAGCAGTTCTTC; CDR3 protein: CASSEAKKLGLAETYNEQFF
J gene: TRBJ2-1; D gene: -; V gene: TRBV6-1; clone size: -; CDR3 DNA: TGTGCCAGCAGTGAAGCGCGGGGCGAGAAGCAGTTCTTC; CDR3 protein: CASSEARGEKQFF
J gene: TRBJ2-2; D gene: -; V gene: TRBV11-2; clone size: -; CDR3 DNA: TGTGCCAGCAGCGACTACAGGGCGAACACCGGGGAGCTGTTTTTT; CDR3 protein: CASSDYRANTGELFF
J gene: TRBJ2-1; D gene: -; V gene: TRBV13; clone size: -; CDR3 DNA: TGTGCCAGCAGCTTTGAGAGCTCCTACAATGAGCAGTTCTTC; CDR3 protein: CASSFESSYNEQFF
J gene: TRBJ2-2; D gene: -; V gene: TRBV18; clone size: -; CDR3 DNA: TGTGCCAGCTCACCACCGACGGCCGGGTCCGGGGAGCTGTTTTTT; CDR3 protein: CASSPPTAGSGELFF
J gene: TRBJ2-3; D gene: -; V gene: TRBV5-1; clone size: -; CDR3 DNA: TGCGCCAGCAGCCGGGACCAGGGAACAGATACGCAGTATTTT; CDR3 protein: CASSRDQGTDTQYF
J gene: TRBJ2-1; D gene: -; V gene: TRBV30; clone size: once; CDR3 DNA: TGTGCCTGGAGCGGGGGTACTGGGAGCGGGCGTTACAATGAGCAGTTCTTC; CDR3 protein: CAWSGGTGSGRYNEQFF
J gene: TRBJ2-6; D gene: -; V gene: TRBV19; clone size: -; CDR3 DNA: TGTGCCAGTAGATCTGGGGCCTCTGGGGCCAACGTCCTGACTTTC; CDR3 protein: CASRSGASGANVLTF
J gene: TRBJ2-7; D gene: TRBD1; V gene: TRBV4-2; clone size: few; CDR3 DNA: TGTGCCAGCAGCCATCCCGCACCGGGACAGGGGACCTCCTACGAGCAGTACTTC; CDR3 protein: CASSHPAPGQGTSYEQYF
J gene: TRBJ2-5; D gene: -; V gene: TRBV7-9; clone size: -; CDR3 DNA: TGTGCCAGCAGCTTAAACCAAGAGACCCAGTACTTC; CDR3 protein: CASSLNQETQYF
J gene: TRBJ1-5; D gene: -; V gene: TRBV6-1; clone size: few; CDR3 DNA: TGTGCCAGCAGTGACGGGGCAGGGAGCAATCAGCCCCAGCATTTT; CDR3 protein: CASSDGAGSNQPQHF
J gene: TRBJ1-4; D gene: TRBD1; V gene: TRBV4-1; clone size: -; CDR3 DNA: TGCGCCAGCAGCAGAAGACAGGGGCTGGGGGAAAAACTGTTTTTT; CDR3 protein: CASSRRQGLGEKLFF
J gene: TRBJ2-7; D gene: TRBD1; V gene: TRBV5-1; clone size: -; CDR3 DNA: TGCGCCAGCAGCTCGAGACAGGGGGGCCACTACGAGCAGTACTTC; CDR3 protein: CASSSRQGGHYEQYF
J gene: TRBJ1-1; D gene: -; V gene: TRBV2; clone size: once; CDR3 DNA: TGTGCCAGCAGTCAGACAGGTAACACTGAAGCTTTCTTT; CDR3 protein: CASSQTGNTEAFF
J gene: TRBJ2-5; D gene: -; V gene: TRBV2; clone size: -; CDR3 DNA: TGTGCCAGCGGACAGCAAGAGACCCAGTACTTC; CDR3 protein: CASGQQETQYF
J gene: TRBJ1-3; D gene: -; V gene: TRBV10-3; clone size: -; CDR3 DNA: TGTGCCATCAGTGAGTCGGGAGTCTCTGGAAACACCATATATTTT; CDR3 protein: CAISESGVSGNTIYF
J gene: TRBJ2-2; D gene: -; V gene: TRBV20-1; clone size: -; CDR3 DNA: TGCAGCCCCGGGGCCGGGGAGCTGTTTTTT; CDR3 protein: CSPGAGELFF
J gene: TRBJ1-4; D gene: -; V gene: TRBV5-6; clone size: -; CDR3 DNA: TGTGCCAGCAGCTTGAACCGGGCCCAAAAACTGTTTTTT; CDR3 protein: CASSLNRAQKLFF
J gene: TRBJ2-3; D gene: -; V gene: TRBV5-1; clone size: -; CDR3 DNA: TGCGCCAGCAGCTCACTAGATACGCAGTATTTT; CDR3 protein: CASSSLDTQYF
J gene: TRBJ1-6; D gene: -; V gene: TRBV15; clone size: -; CDR3 DNA: TGTGCCACCAGCAGCGAGGGTGTCGGTAATTCACCCCTCCACTTT; CDR3 protein: CATSSEGVGNSPLHF
J gene: TRBJ2-6; D gene: -; V gene: TRBV5-4; clone size: -; CDR3 DNA: TGTGCCAGCAGCTTGGCACGGGACTCTGGGGCCAACGTCCTGACTTTC; CDR3 protein: CASSLARDSGANVLTF
J gene: TRBJ2-6; D gene: -; V gene: TRBV6-1; clone size: few; CDR3 DNA: TGTGCCACAGAGAGCTCTGGGGCCAACGTCCTGACTTTC; CDR3 protein: CATESSGANVLTF
J gene: TRBJ1-2; D gene: -; V gene: TRBV7-2; clone size: -; CDR3 DNA: TGTGCCAGCAGCTTAATGGCAGGGGTAGGCTACACCTTC; CDR3 protein: CASSLMAGVGYTF
J gene: TRBJ2-7; D gene: -; V gene: TRBV27; clone size: -; CDR3 DNA: TGTGCCAGCAGTTTAAAAGTCCCGGCAGGGGGGTACGAGCAGTACTTC; CDR3 protein: CASSLKVPAGGYEQYF
J gene: TRBJ1-6; D gene: TRBD1; V gene: TRBV10-3; clone size: many; CDR3 DNA: TGTGCCATCAGCACGACAGGGGGAGGTTCACCCCTCCACTTT; CDR3 protein: CAISTTGGGSPLHF
J gene: TRBJ1-2; D gene: -; V gene: TRBV25-1; clone size: few; CDR3 DNA: TGTGCCAGCAGTGAACACTATGGCTACACCTTC; CDR3 protein: CASSEHYGYTF
J gene: TRBJ2-3; D gene: -; V gene: TRBV27; clone size: -; CDR3 DNA: TGTGCCAGCAGGCGTGGGAGCACAGATACGCAGTATTTT; CDR3 protein: CASRRGSTDTQYF
J gene: TRBJ2-2; D gene: -; V gene: TRBV27; clone size: few; CDR3 DNA: TGTGCCAGCAGTTTTGCGGGCACCGGGGAGCTGTTTTTT; CDR3 protein: CASSFAGTGELFF
J gene: TRBJ2-5; D gene: TRBD1; V gene: TRBV5-1; clone size: -; CDR3 DNA: TGCGCCAGCAGCCTGAGAGGGACAGGCCAAGAGACCCAGTACTTC; CDR3 protein: CASSLRGTGQETQYF
J gene: TRBJ2-7; D gene: -; V gene: TRBV4-2; clone size: -; CDR3 DNA: TGTGCCAGCAGCCAAGTTTCCAGCGGCGACGAGCAGTACTTC; CDR3 protein: CASSQVSSGDEQYF
J gene: TRBJ2-7; D gene: -; V gene: TRBV4-2; clone size: -; CDR3 DNA: TGTGCCAGCAGCCCGGGACAATTGGGGTACGAGCAGTACTTC; CDR3 protein: CASSPGQLGYEQYF
J gene: TRBJ2-7; D gene: -; V gene: TRBV18; clone size: few; CDR3 DNA: TGTGCCAGCTCATTACAGGGCGGGGATAGCGACGAGCAGTACTTC; CDR3 protein: CASSLQGGDSDEQYF
J gene: TRBJ1-4; D gene: -; V gene: TRBV29-1; clone size: -; CDR3 DNA: TGCAGCGTTGAAGTGGGGACCCAACGAGGAAAACTGTTTTTT; CDR3 protein: CSVEVGTQRGKLFF
J gene: TRBJ2-1; D gene: -; V gene: TRBV7-8; clone size: few; CDR3 DNA: TGTGCCAGCAGCTTAGCTTGGAACAATGAGCAGTTCTTC; CDR3 protein: CASSLAWNNEQFF
J gene: TRBJ1-1; D gene: -; V gene: TRBV29-1; clone size: few; CDR3 DNA: TGCAGCGTTGCCGGGGTGAGGAACACTGAAGCTTTCTTT; CDR3 protein: CSVAGVRNTEAFF
J gene: TRBJ2-3; D gene: -; V gene: TRBV6-5; clone size: -; CDR3 DNA: TGTGCCAGCAGTTACTCAAGAGATACGCAGTATTTT; CDR3 protein: CASSYSRDTQYF
J gene: TRBJ1-2; D gene: -; V gene: TRBV4-1; clone size: -; CDR3 DNA: TGCGCCAGCAGCCAAGATGGCGACTATGGCTACACCTTC; CDR3 protein: CASSQDGDYGYTF
J gene: TRBJ2-1; D gene: -; V gene: TRBV12-5; clone size: -; CDR3 DNA: TGTGCTATCCTCGCTCTATCGGGTAACAATGAGCAGTTCTTC; CDR3 protein: CAILALSGNNEQFF
J gene: TRBJ2-7; D gene: -; V gene: TRBV10-3; clone size: -; CDR3 DNA: TGTGCCATCAGTGACCACGTGGTGCAGGGCAGGTACGAGCAGTACTTC; CDR3 protein: CAISDHVVQGRYEQYF
J gene: TRBJ1-1; D gene: -; V gene: TRBV27; clone size: -; CDR3 DNA: TGTGCCAGCAGTTTACGCCTTTCTTTTGCTGAAGCTTTCTTT; CDR3 protein: CASSLRLSFAEAFF
J gene: TRBJ2-5; D gene: -; V gene: TRBV6-5; clone size: -; CDR3 DNA: TGTGCCAGCAGTTACTCCGGCGTCGGTGAGACCCAGTACTTC; CDR3 protein: CASSYSGVGETQYF
J gene: TRBJ2-1; D gene: -; V gene: TRBV10-3; clone size: -; CDR3 DNA: TGTGCCATCAGGACGCCTAGCTCCTACAATGAGCAGTTCTTC; CDR3 protein: CAIRTPSSYNEQFF
J gene: TRBJ2-7; D gene: -; V gene: TRBV10-3; clone size: -; CDR3 DNA: TGTGCCATCAGTGAGACACTGGGCTACGAGCAGTACTTC; CDR3 protein: CAISETLGYEQYF
J gene: TRBJ1-2; D gene: -; V gene: TRBV7-9; clone size: few; CDR3 DNA: TGTGCCAGCAGCCCGTCCGGCCTCTACACCTTC; CDR3 protein: CASSPSGLYTF
J gene: TRBJ1-1; D gene: -; V gene: TRBV7-9; clone size: -; CDR3 DNA: TGTGCCAGCAGCCCCATGGGGCGAAGGTACACTGAAGCTTTCTTT; CDR3 protein: CASSPMGRRYTEAFF
J gene: TRBJ2-1; D gene: -; V gene: TRBV4-1; clone size: -; CDR3 DNA: TGCGCCAGCAGTCCACTTACGGCAAACAATGAGCAGTTCTTC; CDR3 protein: CASSPLTANNEQFF
J gene: TRBJ2-6; D gene: -; V gene: TRBV5-1; clone size: -; CDR3 DNA: TGCGCCAGCAGCCCTGACAGCTTAACATCCTCTGGGGCCAACGTCCTGACTTTC; CDR3 protein: CASSPDSLTSSGANVLTF
J gene: TRBJ2-2; D gene: TRBD2; V gene: TRBV4-1; clone size: many; CDR3 DNA: TGCGCCAGCAGCCAGCCCGGACTAGCCGGGGAGCTGTTTTTT; CDR3 protein: CASSQPGLAGELFF
J gene: TRBJ2-7; D gene: -; V gene: TRBV20-1; clone size: -; CDR3 DNA: TGCAGTGCCCTCGGCCCCTACGAGCAGTACTTC; CDR3 protein: CSALGPYEQYF
J gene: TRBJ2-2; D gene: -; V gene: TRBV6-5; clone size: few; CDR3 DNA: TGTGCCAGCAGTTCGAAGACCGGGGAGCTGTTTTTT; CDR3 protein: CASSSKTGELFF
J gene: TRBJ2-5; D gene: TRBD1; V gene: TRBV5-1; clone size: few; CDR3 DNA: TGCGCCAGCAGCTCGGGGACAGGGGTTCGGGAGACCCAGTACTTC; CDR3 protein: CASSSGTGVRETQYF
J gene: TRBJ2-3; D gene: TRBD1; V gene: TRBV14; clone size: -; CDR3 DNA: TGTGCCAGCAGCCTCAGGACAGGGGCGACAGATACGCAGTATTTT; CDR3 protein: CASSLRTGATDTQYF
J gene: TRBJ1-1; D gene: TRBD1; V gene: TRBV7-9; clone size: few; CDR3 DNA: TGTGCCAGCAGAGGGGGCTACACTGAAGCTTTCTTT; CDR3 protein: CASRGGYTEAFF
J gene: TRBJ2-7; D gene: -; V gene: TRBV5-1; clone size: -; CDR3 DNA: TGCGCCAGCAGCTTGGAGCCAGGTCCGCGAGAGCAGTACTTC; CDR3 protein: CASSLEPGPREQYF